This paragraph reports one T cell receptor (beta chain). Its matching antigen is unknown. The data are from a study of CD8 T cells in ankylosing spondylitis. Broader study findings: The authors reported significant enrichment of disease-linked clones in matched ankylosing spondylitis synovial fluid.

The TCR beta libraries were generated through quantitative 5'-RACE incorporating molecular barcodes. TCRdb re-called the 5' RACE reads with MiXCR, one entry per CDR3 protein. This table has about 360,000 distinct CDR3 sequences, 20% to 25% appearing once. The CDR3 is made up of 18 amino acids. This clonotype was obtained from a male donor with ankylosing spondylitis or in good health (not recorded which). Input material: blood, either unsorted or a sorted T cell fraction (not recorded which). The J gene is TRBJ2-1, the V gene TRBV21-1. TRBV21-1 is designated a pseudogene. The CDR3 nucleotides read TGTGCCAGCAGCAAAGATGGTTGGCTAGCGAGCTCCTACAATGAGCAGTTCTTC. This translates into CASSKDGWLASSYNEQFF.